The entry that follows covers one T cell receptor (beta chain) sequence. No antigen is known for it. The data stem from a study of cytomegalovirus exposure and HLA in healthy donors. This table comes from immunoSEQ multiplex PCR, and its TCRdb copy is limited to in-frame clones, with some not included. The sample lists about 70,000 clones; around 93% were seen once. There are 15 residues in the CDR3. CDR1 SGDLS and CDR2 YYNGEE come from the germline V gene. V was clipped by 4 bases and J by 2 bases, with 10 bases between them. Findings and limits, study-wide: Many donors carried some public TCRs, although rarity characterized most TCR sequences. The authors listed 180 or so TCR beta chains as cytomegalovirus-associated.

Sequenced: PBMCs. This chain links TRBV9 with TRBJ2-6; D remains unclear. The TCR was taken from a man aged 18 to 29 in good health and CMV-seropositive. As DNA, the CDR3 is TGTGCCAGCAGCATAACAGCAACTGGGGCCAACGTCCTGACTTTC. Translation gives CASSITATGANVLTF.